What follows describes a single T cell receptor (beta chain). This clone was seen only a few times. Which antigen it targets is not known. The input lacks base qualities; no much larger clone sits a single base away. This record belongs to a study of OX40 agonist ivuxolimab in advanced cancers. Context from the whole study: Ivuxolimab was an agonistic, fully human IgG2 monoclonal antibody directed against OX40 (CD134), a costimulatory receptor. Among the approximately 50 dose-escalation patients, approximately 20 had hepatocellular carcinoma, around 15 melanoma, 9 renal cell carcinoma and 9 head and neck cancer. Patients were allowed to have had prior anti-PD-1, anti-PD-L1 or anti-CTLA-4 therapy, and approximately 40% of the dose-escalation patients had previously received checkpoint inhibitors. The paper describes the monotherapy dose-escalation part (N = 52 patients) of the phase I trial of ivuxolimab. A male proportion of 70% to 90% and a mean age of about 60 years, ranging from roughly 23 to 80, were recorded for the dose-escalation cohort. Intravenous ivuxolimab was administered to patients every 2 weeks at six dose levels: 0.01, 0.1, 0.3, 1.5, 3 and 10 mg/kg. Peripheral TCRbeta sequencing was intended to test whether TCR sequence diversity was altered and clonal T-cell expansion was caused by ivuxolimab. Three dose-escalation patients achieved partial responses, one with hepatocellular carcinoma and two with cutaneous melanoma. Points the paper makes about the study in general: Low levels of normalized T-cell clonal expansion were also shown by some nonresponding patients. At doses of 0.1 to 3.0 mg/kg, clonal expansion of both CD4+ and CD8+ blood T cells was observed from baseline to week 6. The antigen specificity of the peripheral T cells that underwent clonal expansion was not determined. After ivuxolimab, CD8+ T cells had more expanded clones than CD4+ T cells on average. In the 0.1-3.0 mg/kg groups, partial responders had among the lowest normalized peripheral clonal expansion, particularly in CD8+ T cells.

Sequences MNHEY (CDR1) and SMNVEV (CDR2) are obtained from the germline V gene (reference sequence). The CDR3 measures 16 amino acids from cysteine to phenylalanine. The read is trimmed to its CDR3 DNA, 48 bases read in frame from base 1. Unmatched junction bases come to 7, with V trimmed by 3 bases and J by 0 bases. The trial excluded patients who had a history of autoimmune disease or who were on systemic immunosuppression. In every dose cohort, peripheral blood was drawn for TCR sequencing at baseline, cycle 4 day 1, and cycle 7 day 1. Samples came from an open-label, multicenter, first-in-human phase I dose-escalation trial of ivuxolimab. Adults with locally advanced or metastatic melanoma, renal cell carcinoma, hepatocellular carcinoma or head and neck squamous cell carcinoma were enrolled in the trial. CD4+ and CD8+ T cells were sorted separately from peripheral blood before TCR sequencing.

Genomic DNA was isolated from the sorted cells so that the TCRbeta CDR3 region could be sequenced. The immunoSEQ Assay was used for sequencing of TCRbeta CDR3 regions. The source is immuneACCESS, and TCRdb retained only in-frame sequences with V and J called. Part of the clones is not carried over; for the studies checked, unresolved V genes explain less than half of this, and the remainder is unexplained. The sample table contains 25,000 to 35,000 clones; only one count was recorded for approximately 88% of them. The leading ten clones occupy roughly 21% of the sample. This chain is built from TRBV27 and TRBJ2-5; TRBD2 fits 7 bases in the junction. The sample consisted of CD4+ or CD8+ T cells sorted from blood, taken in a trial of the OX40 agonist ivuxolimab. The receptor was derived from an adult with an advanced solid tumor such as melanoma, head and neck, liver or kidney cancer. The CDR3: CASSFWASGNQETQYF. The nucleotides read TGTGCCAGCAGTTTCTGGGCTAGCGGCAACCAAGAGACCCAGTACTTC.